The source of this T cell receptor beta chain is a study of blood T cell repertoires in COVID-19. Whole-study context: COVID-19 samples from acute and convalescent phases originated in the United States, Italy and Spain. PBMCs, B-cell-depleted T cells, or T cells were the source of the cDNA or gDNA that made up the material.

This CDR3 region has 14 residues. V lost 1 base, J lost 6 bases, and 11 bases lay in between. Germline CDR1 is LGHNA and CDR2 is YNFKEQ. Authors' analysis steps: Estimated nucleated cell counts came from reference gene primer amplification. The data were produced by immunoSEQ multiplex PCR, yet TCRdb's version contains in-frame clones alone and is incomplete. From that table come the V and J calls and clone size; the DNA was used to work out D and trimming. The sample records some 53,000 clones, about 90% being singletons. The source of this sequence is a human donor with active COVID-19. The donor label of this sample is uncertain. The sequenced sample consisted of peripheral blood. This chain links TRBV4-2 with TRBJ2-3, with a tentative D call TRBD1 (5 bases). This chain's CDR3 is CASSQVGVGDTQYF. The CDR3 nucleotides read TGTGCCAGCAGCCAAGTAGGGGTAGGGGATACGCAGTATTTT.